This paragraph covers one T cell receptor beta chain sequence. Its antigen is as yet unknown. This sample was taken from a study of T-cell memory formation after mild COVID-19. Study at large: The two donors had largely donor-specific TCR clusters. Points from the study as a whole: Day 15 to 85 contractors were CD4/CD8 balanced; later expanders leaned CD4+. The pre-infection memory compartment contained some responding clones, suggesting cross-reactive memory joined.

TCR alpha and TCR beta cDNA libraries carrying sample barcodes and UMIs were produced by 5'RACE using constant-segment primers. TCRdb analysed the 5' RACE reads with MiXCR anew, one entry per CDR3 protein. The sample has about 560,000 distinct CDR3 sequences, roughly 20% seen once; the top ten hold around 8.4%. Sequences were obtained from PBMCs or a T cell subset sorted from them (not recorded which). This TCR came from an adult woman who had mild COVID-19 (a few samples of this study predate the infection). Cell type and time point are not known.

CDR3 bases: TGCAGCGTTGAAGACCCCACAGCGGAGGGCTACACCTTC. Translating it yields CSVEDPTAEGYTF. The chain links TRBV29-1 to TRBJ1-2; D remains ambiguous. The ends were cut back, 0 bases at V and 8 bases at J, with 13 bases in the middle. This CDR3 has 13 amino acids. Germline lookup yields CDR1 SQVTM and CDR2 ANQGSEA.